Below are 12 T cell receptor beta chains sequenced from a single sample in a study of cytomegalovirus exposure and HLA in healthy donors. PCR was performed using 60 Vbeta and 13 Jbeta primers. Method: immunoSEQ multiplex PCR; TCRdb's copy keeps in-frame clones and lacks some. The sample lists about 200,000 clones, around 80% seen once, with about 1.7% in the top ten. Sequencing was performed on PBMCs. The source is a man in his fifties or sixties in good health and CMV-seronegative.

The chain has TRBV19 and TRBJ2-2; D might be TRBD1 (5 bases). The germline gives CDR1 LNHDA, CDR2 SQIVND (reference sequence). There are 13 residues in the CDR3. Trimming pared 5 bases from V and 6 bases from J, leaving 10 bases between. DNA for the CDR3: TGTGCCAGTAGTCTAATGGGGCCCGGGGAGCTGTTTTTT. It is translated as CASSLMGPGELFF. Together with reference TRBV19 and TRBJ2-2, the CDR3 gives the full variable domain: DGGITQSPKYLFRKEGQNVTLSCEQNLNHDAMYWYRQDPGQGLRLIYYSQIVNDFQKGDIAEGYSVSREKKESFPLTVTSAQKNPTAFYLCASSLMGPGELFFGEGSRLTVL.

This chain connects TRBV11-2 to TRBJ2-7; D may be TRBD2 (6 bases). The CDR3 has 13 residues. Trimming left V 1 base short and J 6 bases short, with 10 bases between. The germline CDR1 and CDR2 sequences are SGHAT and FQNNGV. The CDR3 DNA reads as TGTGCCAGCAGCTTAGGAGTAGCGGCCGAGCAGTACTTC. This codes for CASSLGVAAEQYF.

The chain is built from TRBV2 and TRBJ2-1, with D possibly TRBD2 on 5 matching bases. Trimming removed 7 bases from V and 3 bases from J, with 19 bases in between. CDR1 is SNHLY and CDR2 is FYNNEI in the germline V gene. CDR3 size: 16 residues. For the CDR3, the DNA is TGTGCCAGCACCCTACCCGGGTCGAGCGGCTACAATGAGCAGTTCTTC. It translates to CASTLPGSSGYNEQFF.

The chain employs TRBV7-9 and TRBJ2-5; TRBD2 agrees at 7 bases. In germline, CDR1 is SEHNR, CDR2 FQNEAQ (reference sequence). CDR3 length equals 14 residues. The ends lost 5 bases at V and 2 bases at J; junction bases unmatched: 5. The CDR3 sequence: CASSPVGGQETQYF. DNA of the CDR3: TGTGCCAGCAGCCCAGTGGGGGGGCAAGAGACCCAGTACTTC.

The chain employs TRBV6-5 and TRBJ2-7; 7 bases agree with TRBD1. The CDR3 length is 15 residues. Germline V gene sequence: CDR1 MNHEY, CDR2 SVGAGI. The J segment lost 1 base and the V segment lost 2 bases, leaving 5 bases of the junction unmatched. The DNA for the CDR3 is TGTGCCAGCAGTTACCCGGGACAGCTATCCTACGAGCAGTACTTC. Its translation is CASSYPGQLSYEQYF.

In nucleotides, the CDR3 is TGTGCCAGCAGTTCCCAGGGTGGGGGCAACTATGGCTACACCTTC. Its translation is CASSSQGGGNYGYTF. The chain recombines TRBV28 with TRBJ1-2; tentative D call: TRBD1 (6 bases). Germline assignment: CDR1 MDHEN and CDR2 SYDVKM. The CDR3 runs to 15 residues. The ends were cut back, 4 bases at V and 2 bases at J, with 14 bases in the middle.

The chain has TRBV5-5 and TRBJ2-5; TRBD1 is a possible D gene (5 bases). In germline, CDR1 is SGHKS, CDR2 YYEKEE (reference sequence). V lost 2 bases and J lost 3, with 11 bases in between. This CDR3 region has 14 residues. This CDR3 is CASSFRTSEETQYF. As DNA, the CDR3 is TGTGCCAGCAGCTTCAGGACATCTGAAGAGACCCAGTACTTC. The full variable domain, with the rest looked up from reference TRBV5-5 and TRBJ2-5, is DAGVTQSPTHLIKTRGQQVTLRCSPISGHKSVSWYQQVLGQGPQFIFQYYEKEERGRGNFPDRFSARQFPNYSSELNVNALLLGDSALYLCASSFRTSEETQYFGPGTRLLVL.

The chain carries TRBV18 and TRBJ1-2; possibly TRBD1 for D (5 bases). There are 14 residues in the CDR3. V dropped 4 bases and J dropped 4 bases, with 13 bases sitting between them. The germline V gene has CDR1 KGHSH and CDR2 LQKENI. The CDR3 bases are TGTGCCAGCTCACGGACACCCACCCCCTATGGCTACACCTTC. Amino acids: CASSRTPTPYGYTF.

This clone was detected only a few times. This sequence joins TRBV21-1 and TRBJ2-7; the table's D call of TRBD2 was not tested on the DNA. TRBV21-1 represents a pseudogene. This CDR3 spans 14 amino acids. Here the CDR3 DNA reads TGTGCCAGCAGCTCGGGACTCGCGTCATACGAGCAGTACTTC. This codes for CASSSGLASYEQYF.

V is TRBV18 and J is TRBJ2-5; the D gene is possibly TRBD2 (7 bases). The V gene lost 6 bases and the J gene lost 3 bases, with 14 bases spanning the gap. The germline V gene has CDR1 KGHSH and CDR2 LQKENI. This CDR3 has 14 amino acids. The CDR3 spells CASSRGGAEETQYF. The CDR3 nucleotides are TGTGCCAGCTCGAGGGGGGGAGCGGAAGAGACCCAGTACTTC.

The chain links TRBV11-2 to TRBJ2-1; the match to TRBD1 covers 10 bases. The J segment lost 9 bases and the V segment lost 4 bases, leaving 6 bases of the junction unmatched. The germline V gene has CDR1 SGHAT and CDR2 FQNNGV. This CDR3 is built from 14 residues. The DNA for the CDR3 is TGTGCCAGCAGCTCTGGGACAGGGGCCGGTGAGCAGTTCTTC. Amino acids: CASSSGTGAGEQFF.

The CDR3 loop reads CASSRQSSDSYEQYF. CDR3 DNA: TGTGCCAGCAGCCGCCAAAGTAGCGATTCCTACGAGCAGTACTTC. The chain combines TRBV4-2 with TRBJ2-7; D possibly corresponds to TRBD2 (5 bases). CDR1 is LGHNA, CDR2 YNFKEQ, per germline. V shed 4 bases and J shed 1 base, with 14 bases lying between them. The CDR3 totals 15 residues.